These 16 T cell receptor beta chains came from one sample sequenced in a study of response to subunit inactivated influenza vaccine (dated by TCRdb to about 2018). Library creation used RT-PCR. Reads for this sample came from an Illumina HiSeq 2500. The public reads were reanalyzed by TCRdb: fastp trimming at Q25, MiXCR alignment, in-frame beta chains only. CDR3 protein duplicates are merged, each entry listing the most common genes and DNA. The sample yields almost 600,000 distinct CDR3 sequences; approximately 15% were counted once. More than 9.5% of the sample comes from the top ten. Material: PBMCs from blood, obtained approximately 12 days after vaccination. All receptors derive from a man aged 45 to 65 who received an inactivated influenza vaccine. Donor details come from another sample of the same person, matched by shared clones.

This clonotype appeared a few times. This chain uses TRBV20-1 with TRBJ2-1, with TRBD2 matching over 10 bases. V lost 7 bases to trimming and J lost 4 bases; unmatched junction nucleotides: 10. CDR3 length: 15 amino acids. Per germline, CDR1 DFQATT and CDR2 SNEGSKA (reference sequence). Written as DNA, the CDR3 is TGCAGTGTCCAGAGAGGGACTAGCGTTTACAATGAGCAGTTCTTC. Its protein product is CSVQRGTSVYNEQFF.

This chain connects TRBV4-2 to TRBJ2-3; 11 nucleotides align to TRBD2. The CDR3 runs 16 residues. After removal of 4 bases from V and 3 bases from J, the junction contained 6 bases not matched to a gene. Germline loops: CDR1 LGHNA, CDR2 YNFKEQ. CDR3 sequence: CASSPVAGGQTDTQYF. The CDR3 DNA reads TGTGCCAGCAGCCCGGTAGCGGGGGGGCAGACAGATACGCAGTATTTT.

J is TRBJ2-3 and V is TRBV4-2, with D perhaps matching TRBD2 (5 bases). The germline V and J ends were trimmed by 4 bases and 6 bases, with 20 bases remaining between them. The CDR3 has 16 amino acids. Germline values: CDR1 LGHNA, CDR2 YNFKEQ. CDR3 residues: CASSLSGSATTDTQYF. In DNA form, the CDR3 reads TGTGCCAGCAGCCTCTCGGGTAGCGCCACAACCGATACGCAGTATTTT.

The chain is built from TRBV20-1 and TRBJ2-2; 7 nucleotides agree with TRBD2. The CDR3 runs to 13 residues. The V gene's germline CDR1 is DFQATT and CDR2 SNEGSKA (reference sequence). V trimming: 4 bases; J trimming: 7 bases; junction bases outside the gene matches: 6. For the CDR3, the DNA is TGCAGTGCTAATATAGGGGAGGGCGGGGAGCTGTTTTTT. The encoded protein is CSANIGEGGELFF.

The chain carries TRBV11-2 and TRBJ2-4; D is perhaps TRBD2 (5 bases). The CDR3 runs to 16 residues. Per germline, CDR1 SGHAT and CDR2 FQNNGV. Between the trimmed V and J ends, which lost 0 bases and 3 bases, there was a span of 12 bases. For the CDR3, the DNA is TGTGCCAGCAGCTTAGAGTACAGCGGTTACAAAAACATTCAGTACTTC. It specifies CASSLEYSGYKNIQYF.

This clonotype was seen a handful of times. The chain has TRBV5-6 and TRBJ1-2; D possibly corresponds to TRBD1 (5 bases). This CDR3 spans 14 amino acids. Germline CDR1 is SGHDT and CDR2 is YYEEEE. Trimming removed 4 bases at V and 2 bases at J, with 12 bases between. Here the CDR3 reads CASSPMGGNYGYTF. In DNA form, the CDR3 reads TGTGCCAGCAGCCCCATGGGGGGAAACTATGGCTACACCTTC. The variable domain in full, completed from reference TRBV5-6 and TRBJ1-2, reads DAGVTQSPTHLIKTRGQQVTLRCSPKSGHDTVSWYQQALGQGPQFIFQYYEEEERQRGNFPDRFSGHQFPNYSSELNVNALLLGDSALYLCASSPMGGNYGYTFGSGTRLTVV.

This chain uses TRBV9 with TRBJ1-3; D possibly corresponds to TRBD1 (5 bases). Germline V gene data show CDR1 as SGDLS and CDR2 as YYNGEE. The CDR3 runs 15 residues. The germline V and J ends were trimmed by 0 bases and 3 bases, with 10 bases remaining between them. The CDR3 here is CASSVGVGLGNTIYF. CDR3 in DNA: TGTGCCAGCAGCGTAGGTGTGGGGCTTGGAAACACCATATATTTT.

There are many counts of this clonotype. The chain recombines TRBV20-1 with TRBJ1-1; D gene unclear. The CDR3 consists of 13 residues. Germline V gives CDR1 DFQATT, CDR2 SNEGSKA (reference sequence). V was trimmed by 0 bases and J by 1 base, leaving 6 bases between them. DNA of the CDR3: TGCAGTGCTAGAGACTGGGCGAACACTGAAGCTTTCTTT. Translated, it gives CSARDWANTEAFF.

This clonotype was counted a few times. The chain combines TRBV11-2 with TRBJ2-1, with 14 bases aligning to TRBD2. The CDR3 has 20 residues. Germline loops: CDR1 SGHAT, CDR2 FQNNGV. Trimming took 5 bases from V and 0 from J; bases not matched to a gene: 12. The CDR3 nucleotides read TGTGCCAGCAGCCGGAGTTCGGGACTAGCGGGAGCCAGCTCCTACAATGAGCAGTTCTTC. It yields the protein CASSRSSGLAGASSYNEQFF.

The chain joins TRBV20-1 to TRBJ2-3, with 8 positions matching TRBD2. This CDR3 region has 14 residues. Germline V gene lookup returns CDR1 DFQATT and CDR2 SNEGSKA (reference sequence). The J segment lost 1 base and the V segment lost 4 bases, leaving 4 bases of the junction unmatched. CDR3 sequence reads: CSANGRGGTDTQYF. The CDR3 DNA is TGCAGTGCTAACGGGCGGGGGGGCACAGATACGCAGTATTTT.

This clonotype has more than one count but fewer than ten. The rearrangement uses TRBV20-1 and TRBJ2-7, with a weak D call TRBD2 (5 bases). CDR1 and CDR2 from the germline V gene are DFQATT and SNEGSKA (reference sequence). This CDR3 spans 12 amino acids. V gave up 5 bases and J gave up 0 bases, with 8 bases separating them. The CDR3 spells CSAYGSSYEQYF. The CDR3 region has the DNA TGCAGTGCTTATGGGAGCTCCTACGAGCAGTACTTC.

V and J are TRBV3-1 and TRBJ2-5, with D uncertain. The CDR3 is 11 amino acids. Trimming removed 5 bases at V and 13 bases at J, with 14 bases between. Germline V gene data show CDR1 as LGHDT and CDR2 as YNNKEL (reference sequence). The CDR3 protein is CASSNGLTRYF. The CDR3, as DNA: TGTGCCAGCAGCAACGGGTTAACCAGGTACTTC.

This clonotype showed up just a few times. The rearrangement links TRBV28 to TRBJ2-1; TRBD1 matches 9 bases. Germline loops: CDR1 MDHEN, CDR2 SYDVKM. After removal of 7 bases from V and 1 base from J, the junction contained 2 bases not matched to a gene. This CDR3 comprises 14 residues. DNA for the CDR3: TGTGCCAGCATCGACAGGGGGTCCTACAATGAGCAGTTCTTC. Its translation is CASIDRGSYNEQFF.

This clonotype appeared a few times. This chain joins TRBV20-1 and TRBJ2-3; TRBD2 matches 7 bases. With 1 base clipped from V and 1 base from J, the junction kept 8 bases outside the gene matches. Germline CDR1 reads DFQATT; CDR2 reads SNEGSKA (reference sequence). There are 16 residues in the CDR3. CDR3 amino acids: CSARVWASGGTDTQYF. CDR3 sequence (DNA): TGCAGTGCTAGAGTGTGGGCTAGCGGAGGCACAGATACGCAGTATTTT.

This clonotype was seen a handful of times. In nucleotides, the CDR3 is TGTGCCAGCGGCTATTACGCTGAGCAGTTCTTC. The encoded protein is CASGYYAEQFF. The chain links TRBV28 to TRBJ2-1; unclear D gene. Trimming left V 8 bases short and J 9 bases short, with 11 bases between. The CDR3 runs 11 residues. Germline values: CDR1 MDHEN, CDR2 SYDVKM.

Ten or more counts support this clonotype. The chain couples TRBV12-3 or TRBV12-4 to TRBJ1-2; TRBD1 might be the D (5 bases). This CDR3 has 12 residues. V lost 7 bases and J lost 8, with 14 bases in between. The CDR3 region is CASTRVFGGYTF. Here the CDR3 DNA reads TGTGCCAGCACCAGGGTGTTTGGAGGCTACACCTTC.